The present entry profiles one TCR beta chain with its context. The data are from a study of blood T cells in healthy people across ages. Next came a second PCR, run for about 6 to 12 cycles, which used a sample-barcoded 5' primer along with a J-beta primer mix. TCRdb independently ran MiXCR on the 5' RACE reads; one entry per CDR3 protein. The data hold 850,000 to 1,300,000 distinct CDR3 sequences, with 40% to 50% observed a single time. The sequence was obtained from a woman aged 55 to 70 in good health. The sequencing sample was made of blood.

CDR3 amino acids: CASLAGGGFSTDTQYF. The CDR3 bases are TGCGCCAGTTTGGCCGGAGGGGGGTTCAGCACAGATACGCAGTATTTT. V usage is TRBV5-1 and J usage is TRBJ2-3; D possibly uses TRBD1 or TRBD2 (6 bases each). Trimming took off 8 bases at V and 0 bases at J, with 19 bases between the two ends. CDR1 is SGHRS, CDR2 YFSETQ, per germline. The CDR3 is 16 residues long.